One sample yielded the 23 T cell receptor beta chains listed below, sequenced in a study of blood T cells in healthy people across ages. Through a sample-barcoded 5' primer and a J-beta primer mix, a second PCR was run for 7 to 11 cycles. MiXCR, applied by TCRdb to the 5' RACE reads, yields one record per CDR3 protein. The table includes approximately 800,000 distinct CDR3 sequences, 62% detected once. The sample taken for sequencing was blood. The receptors come from a man aged 30 to 39 in good health.

The chain's CDR3 is CSVDLLGTSANYNEQFF. The CDR3 DNA reads TGCAGCGTTGACCTGCTAGGGACTAGCGCTAACTACAATGAGCAGTTCTTC. This sequence joins TRBV29-1 and TRBJ2-1; TRBD2 matches at 10 bases. CDR3 length: 17 residues. The trim removed 3 bases at V and 3 bases at J, leaving 11 bases unmatched. From germline, CDR1 is SQVTM and CDR2 ANQGSEA.

This chain joins TRBV27 and TRBJ2-5, with 8 bases that match TRBD1. Germline V CDR1 and CDR2: MNHEY, SMNVEV (reference sequence). V trimming: 5 bases; J trimming: 0 bases; junction bases outside the gene matches: 5. The CDR3 spans 15 residues. In DNA, the CDR3 is TGTGCCAGCAGTCTCCGGGACAGGTACCAAGAGACCCAGTACTTC. Amino acids: CASSLRDRYQETQYF.

This clonotype appeared many times. This chain uses TRBV3-1 with TRBJ2-6; 7 nucleotides agree with TRBD1. CDR3 length equals 16 residues. Germline V gives CDR1 LGHDT, CDR2 YNNKEL (reference sequence). Unmatched junction bases numbered 5, after V lost 4 bases and J lost 2 bases. The CDR3 region has the DNA TGTGCCAGCAGCCGACAGGGACGGACTGGGGCCAACGTCCTGACTTTC. Its translation: CASSRQGRTGANVLTF.

In DNA, the CDR3 is TGCGCCAGCAGTACCCAGGGGGCGCTTAATTCACCCCTCCACTTT. Amino acid sequence: CASSTQGALNSPLHF. This rearrangement joins TRBV5-1 to TRBJ1-6; 8 nucleotides align to TRBD1. There are 15 residues in the CDR3. V was clipped by 5 bases and J by 6 bases; unmatched bases: 7. Looked up from germline, CDR1 is SGHRS and CDR2 is YFSETQ.

This clonotype was recorded a few times. The chain joins TRBV5-1 to TRBJ2-3; TRBD2 aligns across 10 bases. Germline loops: CDR1 SGHRS, CDR2 YFSETQ. Trimming at V came to 10 bases and at J to 2 bases, leaving 7 bases not matched to a gene. This CDR3 contains 14 residues. The CDR3 DNA reads as TGCGCCGGGAGGACTAGCGGACCCACAGATACGCAGTATTTT. It translates to CAGRTSGPTDTQYF.

The V and J genes are TRBV7-2 and TRBJ2-7, with D possibly TRBD2 on 5 matching bases. V dropped 7 bases and J dropped 1 base, with 11 bases sitting between them. The CDR3 runs to 13 residues. CDR1 and CDR2 (germline): SGHTA, FQGNSA. The CDR3 bases are TGTGCCAGCATGGAGGTACAGTCCTACGAGCAGTACTTC. Its translation is CASMEVQSYEQYF. Combining the CDR3 with reference TRBV7-2 and TRBJ2-7 gives the whole variable domain GAGVSQSPSNKVTEKGKDVELRCDPISGHTALYWYRQSLGQGLEFLIYFQGNSAPDKSGLPSDRFSAERTGGSVSTLTIQRTQQEDSAVYLCASMEVQSYEQYFGPGTRLTVT.

There are a few counts of this clonotype. The V and J genes are TRBV4-2 and TRBJ2-7; D is tentatively TRBD1 or TRBD2 (7 bases each). The J call may be in error: the DNA end matches TRBJ2-4 better. In germline, CDR1 is LGHNA, CDR2 YNFKEQ. The CDR3 runs to 14 residues. The CDR3 here is CASSGGQGGDIQYF. CDR3 in DNA: TGTGCCAGCAGCGGAGGGCAGGGGGGGGACATTCAGTACTTC.

V gene TRBV24-1 combines with J gene TRBJ2-1; D is unclear. Judging by the DNA end, TRBJ2-7 fits better; the J call may be wrong. This CDR3 is 12 amino acids long. Looked up from germline, CDR1 is KGHDR and CDR2 is SFDVKD. The CDR3 sequence is CAVRSSYNEQYF. The DNA of the CDR3 is TGTGCCGTACGGAGCTCCTACAATGAGCAGTACTTC.

The chain is built from TRBV18 and TRBJ2-7; perhaps TRBD2 as D (6 bases). CDR3 length: 13 amino acids. The ends were cut back, 3 bases at V and 4 bases at J, with 10 bases in the middle. Germline CDR1 reads KGHSH; CDR2 reads LQKENI. The CDR3 DNA is TGTGCCAGCTCACCCTCGGAGGGTTACGAGCAGTACTTC. Translated: CASSPSEGYEQYF.

V is TRBV7-6 and J is TRBJ2-6; D is perhaps TRBD2 (5 bases). The V and J ends lost 5 bases and 0 bases respectively, with 11 bases between them. This CDR3 has 16 amino acids. Germline-derived CDR1 and CDR2 are SGHVS and FNYEAQ. The CDR3 region has the DNA TGTGCCAGCAGCCGACCCGGACTCTCTGGGGCCAACGTCCTGACTTTC. Amino acids: CASSRPGLSGANVLTF.

The genes are TRBV10-3 and TRBJ1-6; a weak D match, TRBD1 (5 bases). The CDR3 has 16 residues. Trimming shortened V by 0 bases and J by 9 bases, and 15 bases separated the two germline ends. Germline-derived CDR1 and CDR2 are ENHRY and SYGVKD. CDR3 sequence reads: CAISESSAGAGSPLHF. In nucleotides, the CDR3 is TGTGCCATCAGTGAGTCGAGCGCCGGGGCGGGTTCACCCCTCCACTTT.

This chain uses TRBV4-2 with TRBJ1-2, with D hard to call. The germline V and J ends were trimmed by 0 bases and 5 bases, with 7 bases remaining between them. Germline assignment: CDR1 LGHNA and CDR2 YNFKEQ. The CDR3 contains 13 residues. The CDR3: CASSQDMGYGYTF. CDR3 nucleotide sequence: TGTGCCAGCAGCCAAGATATGGGTTATGGCTACACCTTC.

CDR3 amino acids: CASSQDLGSYNEQFF. The DNA of the CDR3 is TGCGCCAGCAGCCAAGATTTGGGCTCCTACAATGAGCAGTTCTTC. The chain recombines TRBV4-3 with TRBJ2-1; D uncertain. The CDR3 loop spans 15 amino acids. Germline V gene sequence: CDR1 LGHNA, CDR2 YSLEER. Trimming cost V 0 bases and J 0 bases, with 6 bases left between them.

The V gene is TRBV3-1, the J gene TRBJ2-2; D gene ambiguous. Germline CDR1 and CDR2: LGHDT and YNNKEL (reference sequence). This CDR3 region has 15 residues. Trimming removed 3 bases from V and 4 bases from J, with 12 bases in between. CDR3 loop: CASSQQLQSTGELFF. The CDR3 DNA sequence: TGTGCCAGCAGCCAGCAGTTACAGAGCACCGGGGAGCTGTTTTTT.

J is TRBJ2-3 and V is TRBV27; D is uncertain. Germline V gives CDR1 MNHEY, CDR2 SMNVEV (reference sequence). The germline V and J ends were trimmed by 2 bases and 6 bases, with 9 bases remaining between them. The CDR3 consists of 13 residues. CDR3 sequence: CASSLVVLDTQYF. The CDR3 DNA follows: TGTGCCAGCAGTTTAGTTGTTCTGGATACGCAGTATTTT.

The chain is built from TRBV6-2 or TRBV6-3 and TRBJ2-1; possibly TRBD2 for D (5 bases). The CDR3 spans 17 residues. Germline-derived CDR1 and CDR2 are MNHEY and SVGEGT. V dropped 0 bases and J dropped 2 bases, with 14 bases sitting between them. CDR3 DNA: TGTGCCAGCAGTTACTCAGACTTAGCGATTACCTACAATGAGCAGTTCTTC. Translating gives CASSYSDLAITYNEQFF.

The chain has TRBV7-3 and TRBJ1-5; D call uncertain. The CDR3 is 21 amino acids. Germline lookup yields CDR1 SGHTA and CDR2 FQGTGA. V lost 1 base, J lost 0 bases, and 25 bases lay in between. The DNA of the CDR3 is TGTGCCAGCAGCTTAAAAAACAGAGCGAGACTAGAACCGGATAGCAATCAGCCCCAGCATTTT. Protein sequence: CASSLKNRARLEPDSNQPQHF.

A few counts support this clonotype. The rearrangement joins TRBV9 to TRBJ2-1; D unresolved. V dropped 0 bases and J dropped 9 bases, with 7 bases sitting between them. The germline V gene has CDR1 SGDLS and CDR2 YYNGEE. The CDR3 covers 12 residues. CDR3 sequence (DNA): TGTGCCAGCAGCGTAGGTGGCATTGAGCAGTTCTTC. Encoded protein: CASSVGGIEQFF.

The chain recombines TRBV7-2 with TRBJ2-3; possible D gene TRBD2, 6 bases. This CDR3 region has 14 residues. The ends were cut back, 5 bases at V and 8 bases at J, with 17 bases in the middle. Germline V gene sequence: CDR1 SGHTA, CDR2 FQGNSA. Here the CDR3 reads CASSATRTGGTQYF. The CDR3 region has the DNA TGTGCCAGCAGCGCAACCAGGACCGGGGGTACGCAGTATTTT.

The chain combines TRBV27 with TRBJ2-7, with 9 nucleotides matching TRBD2. The J call may be wrong; the DNA end is better matched by TRBJ2-4. In germline, CDR1 is MNHEY, CDR2 SMNVEV (reference sequence). The CDR3 sequence is 16 residues long. The CDR3 DNA follows: TGTGCCAGCAGTTTATGGGCGGGGGGGCCTGGAAACATTCAGTACTTC. It encodes CASSLWAGGPGNIQYF.

This clonotype was counted a single time. The chain carries TRBV6-5 and TRBJ2-3, with D unclear. This CDR3 is 14 amino acids long. V lost 0 bases to trimming and J lost 6 bases, with 10 bases between them. Germline loops: CDR1 MNHEY, CDR2 SVGAGI. The CDR3 DNA is TGTGCCAGCAGTTACTCAGGCCCCCGCGATACGCAGTATTTT. Encoded protein: CASSYSGPRDTQYF.

In this sample, this clonotype turned up a few times. The chain carries TRBV27 and TRBJ2-5; 7 bases align to TRBD1. Trimming cost V 4 bases and J 7 bases; bases outside gene matches: 18. Germline V gene lookup returns CDR1 MNHEY and CDR2 SMNVEV (reference sequence). There are 17 residues in the CDR3. The CDR3, as DNA: TGTGCCAGCAGTTACCCTCCTTATGACAGGGCCCAGGGGACCCAGTACTTC. Translation gives CASSYPPYDRAQGTQYF.

This clonotype was seen only a few times. This rearrangement joins TRBV4-3 to TRBJ1-5; D not certain. The V end was cut by 2 bases, the J end by 6 bases, with 14 bases between. The CDR3 consists of 15 residues. Germline CDR1 is LGHNA and CDR2 is YSLEER. CDR3 coding DNA: TGCGCCAGCAGCCAAACCTTTGGGGTAGGTCAGCCCCAGCATTTT. This encodes CASSQTFGVGQPQHF.